Below are 27 T cell receptor beta chains sequenced from a single sample in a study of molecular identifiers for immune sequencing clone quantification. In TCRdb, the PCR reads were re-called with MiXCR into one record per CDR3 protein. The top ten hold around 0.9% of the sample, which has under 650,000 distinct CDR3 sequences, about 20% seen once. The sample comprised naive CD8+ T cells from blood, with Jurkat cell RNA spiked in. Described subset: FACS-sorted CD8+CD4-CCR7+CD45RA+ naive T cells. These TCRs come from a human donor in good health. Some libraries in this study had Jurkat cell RNA spiked in.

This clonotype was counted at least ten times. The rearrangement links TRBV5-4 to TRBJ1-1; tentatively, D is TRBD1 (5 bases). V shed 1 base and J shed 4 bases, with 11 bases lying between them. The CDR3 runs 14 residues. Per the germline V gene, CDR1 is SGHNT and CDR2 is YYREEE (reference sequence). The CDR3 DNA reads as TGTGCCAGCAGCTTGAATCAGGGAGTCACTGAAGCTTTCTTT. This gives the protein CASSLNQGVTEAFF.

This clonotype occurred many times. The chain couples TRBV5-1 to TRBJ2-3, with 11 bases aligning to TRBD1. Germline CDR1 is SGHRS and CDR2 is YFSETQ. The junction had 7 bases not matched to a gene; V was cut back by 4 bases and J by 3 bases. There are 16 residues in the CDR3. CDR3 nucleotides: TGCGCCAGCAGCACGTGGACAGGGGGCGCGACAGATACGCAGTATTTT. Translating gives CASSTWTGGATDTQYF.

This clonotype showed up many times. CDR3 loop: CSARDPQGAFGELFF. As DNA, the CDR3 is TGCAGTGCTAGAGATCCACAGGGGGCATTCGGGGAGCTGTTTTTT. The V call is TRBV20-1, the J call TRBJ2-2; TRBD1 aligns across 9 bases. CDR1 is DFQATT and CDR2 is SNEGSKA in the germline V gene (reference sequence). The CDR3 covers 15 residues. V was pared by 0 bases and J by 7 bases, with 6 bases of the junction left unmatched.

Comment on this clonotype: A read error may explain this, as a much larger clone is one base away. DNA for the CDR3: TGTGCCAGCAGCCCCGAGGCTAGCGGGGGGAGCACAGATACGCAGTATTTT. Its translation is CASSPEASGGSTDTQYF. The chain carries TRBV7-9 and TRBJ2-3; 11 nucleotides line up with TRBD2. The CDR3 length is 17 residues. Looked up from germline, CDR1 is SEHNR and CDR2 is FQNEAQ (reference sequence). V shed 5 bases, J shed 0 bases, and the junction held 7 bases outside the gene matches.

This clonotype was seen ten or more times. This chain joins TRBV27 and TRBJ1-1; D is undetermined. The CDR3 contains 13 residues. Germline values: CDR1 MNHEY, CDR2 SMNVEV (reference sequence). Trimming shortened V by 5 bases and J by 5 bases, and 12 bases separated the two germline ends. Here the CDR3 reads CASSPLLRTEAFF. The CDR3 DNA reads as TGTGCCAGCAGTCCCCTTCTTCGTACTGAAGCTTTCTTT.

This clonotype appeared a few times. The chain uses TRBV20-1 and TRBJ2-1; D is tentatively TRBD1 or TRBD2 (7 bases each). The V end lost 2 bases, the J end lost 10 bases, and 21 bases lay between the germline ends. The CDR3 length is 15 residues. Germline V CDR1 and CDR2: DFQATT, SNEGSKA (reference sequence). CDR3 sequence: CSARPRGGLDIEQFF. The CDR3 region has the DNA TGCAGTGCTAGACCCAGGGGGGGGTTGGACATCGAGCAGTTCTTC.

The table lists this clonotype with many counts. The CDR3 protein is CASSLIGGRDTEAFF. For the CDR3, the DNA is TGTGCCAGCAGCTTAATCGGGGGCCGGGACACTGAAGCTTTCTTT. V gene TRBV7-8 combines with J gene TRBJ1-1; possible D gene TRBD1, 6 bases. The ends were cut back, 2 bases at V and 3 bases at J, with 13 bases in the middle. Per germline, CDR1 SGHVS and CDR2 FQNEAQ. The CDR3 runs to 15 residues. Variable domain in full (rest from reference TRBV7-8 and TRBJ1-1): GAGVSQSPRYKVAKRGQDVALRCDPISGHVSLFWYQQALGQGPEFLTYFQNEAQLDKSGLPSDRFFAERPEGSVSTLKIQRTQQEDSAVYLCASSLIGGRDTEAFFGQGTRLTVV.

This clonotype was seen ten or more times. The chain recombines TRBV18 with TRBJ2-5; D is unclear. CDR1 and CDR2 (germline): KGHSH, LQKENI. There are 14 residues in the CDR3. The ends were cut back, 2 bases at V and 1 base at J, with 8 bases in the middle. The CDR3 nucleotides are TGTGCCAGCTCACCAGCAGAGATCCAAGAGACCCAGTACTTC. Translated, it gives CASSPAEIQETQYF.

This clonotype came up many times. An end of the junction differs from the germline gene, which may be a read error. The chain combines TRBV4-3 with TRBJ2-7; D could derive from TRBD1 or TRBD2 (5 bases each). The germline V gene has CDR1 LGHNA and CDR2 YSLEER. CDR3 length: 13 residues. DNA of the CDR3: TGTGCCAGCAGCACGGGACGGACCTACGAGCAGTACTTC. Translated, it gives CASSTGRTYEQYF.

Of note for this clonotype: It may be a read error: a sequence one base away is much more abundant. V and J are TRBV2 and TRBJ2-7, with D perhaps TRBD2 (6 bases). There are 15 residues in the CDR3. Germline CDR1 SNHLY, CDR2 FYNNEI. The CDR3 spells CANSERGGSPYEQYF. CDR3 nucleotides: TGTGCCAACAGTGAACGTGGAGGGTCCCCCTACGAGCAGTACTTC. The full variable domain, with the rest looked up from reference TRBV2 and TRBJ2-7, is EPEVTQTPSHQVTQMGQEVILRCVPISNHLYFYWYRQILGQKVEFLVSFYNNEISEKSEIFDDQFSVERPDGSNFTLKIRSTKLEDSAMYFCANSERGGSPYEQYFGPGTRLTVT.

On this clonotype: Given a much more abundant clone one base away, this may be a read error. This chain connects TRBV23-1 to TRBJ1-5; D ambiguous. TRBV23-1 is identified as an open reading frame with a role that is uncertain. The CDR3 is 14 amino acids. The V end lost 3 bases, the J end lost 6 bases, and 12 bases lay between the germline ends. In DNA, the CDR3 is TGCGCCAGCAGTCATGGCCAGAACAGTCAGCCCCAGCATTTT. It is translated as CASSHGQNSQPQHF.

V usage is TRBV7-2 and J usage is TRBJ2-7, with TRBD1 identical over 11 bases. The germline V gene encodes CDR1 SGHTA and CDR2 FQGNSA. The CDR3 is made up of 21 amino acids. V lost 1 base and J lost 3; bases outside the gene matches: 20. DNA of the CDR3: TGTGCCAGCAGCTTAGGAGGGACAGGGGGGCTAGCGGGCCATGAAATCTACGAGCAGTACTTC. Its translation is CASSLGGTGGLAGHEIYEQYF.

This clonotype was detected only a few times. A read error may explain this, as a much larger clone is one base away. This rearrangement joins TRBV7-9 to TRBJ1-1, with 9 nucleotides matching TRBD1. Germline V gene data show CDR1 as SEHNR and CDR2 as FQNEAQ (reference sequence). This CDR3 is 15 amino acids long. CDR3: CASSLGGQGVTEASF. The CDR3 DNA follows: TGTGCCAGCAGCTTAGGGGGACAGGGTGTTACTGAAGCTTCCTTT.

DNA for the CDR3: TGTGCCAGCTCACTAGGAGGACAGGGTCACTACGAGCAGTACTTC. Translating gives CASSLGGQGHYEQYF. V gene TRBV18 combines with J gene TRBJ2-7; the match to TRBD1 covers 8 bases. CDR3 length: 15 amino acids. Germline assignment: CDR1 KGHSH and CDR2 LQKENI. V lost 4 bases, J lost 3 bases, and 8 bases stayed unmatched.

In this sample, this clonotype turned up a few times. The rearrangement uses TRBV5-4 and TRBJ1-4; possibly TRBD1 for D (5 bases). The CDR3 consists of 13 residues. The V end was cut by 7 bases, the J end by 6 bases, with 13 bases between. CDR1 and CDR2 from the germline V gene are SGHNT and YYREEE (reference sequence). The CDR3 loop reads CASRTSGYEKLFF. The CDR3 DNA reads TGTGCCAGCCGGACGTCAGGGTATGAAAAACTGTTTTTT.

This clonotype was found many times. The chain carries TRBV5-6 and TRBJ1-1; D is uncertain. Looked up from germline, CDR1 is SGHDT and CDR2 is YYEEEE. CDR3 length: 12 residues. Between the trimmed V and J ends, which lost 5 bases and 1 base, there was a span of 6 bases. CDR3 amino acids: CASSQWNTEAFF. For the CDR3, the DNA is TGTGCCAGCAGTCAATGGAACACTGAAGCTTTCTTT.

This clonotype was detected a few times. The genes are TRBV6-6 and TRBJ2-2; no reliable D call. Germline assignment: CDR1 MNHNY and CDR2 SVGAGI (reference sequence). Trimming took 0 bases from V and 3 from J, leaving 11 bases between them. This CDR3 contains 16 residues. The CDR3 region is CASSYSTQAYTGELFF. In DNA form, the CDR3 reads TGTGCCAGCAGTTACTCGACACAAGCCTACACCGGGGAGCTGTTTTTT.

The V call is TRBV10-1, the J call TRBJ2-7; D ambiguous. V gave up 3 bases and J gave up 3 bases, with 12 bases separating them. In germline, CDR1 is WNHNN, CDR2 SYGVQD (reference sequence). The CDR3 is made up of 14 amino acids. In DNA, the CDR3 is TGCGCCAGCAGTGACTCACTATTCGGCTACGAGCAGTACTTC. It specifies CASSDSLFGYEQYF.

At least ten counts were recorded for this clonotype. The gene calls are TRBV4-3 and TRBJ1-4, with a weak D call TRBD1 (5 bases). In germline, CDR1 is LGHNA, CDR2 YSLEER. The CDR3 contains 16 residues. The germline V and J ends were trimmed by 0 bases and 7 bases, with 15 bases remaining between them. The DNA of the CDR3 is TGCGCCAGCAGCCAAGATCGGGCAGGGTATATTGAAAAACTGTTTTTT. Protein sequence: CASSQDRAGYIEKLFF.

Ten or more counts support this clonotype. This chain links TRBV4-3 with TRBJ1-1, with 7 bases matching TRBD1. CDR1 is LGHNA, CDR2 YSLEER, per germline. This CDR3 is 21 amino acids long. J lost 0 bases, V lost 0 bases, and 19 bases had no gene match. This CDR3 is CASSQETYRDRDILMNTEAFF. DNA of the CDR3: TGCGCCAGCAGCCAAGAGACTTACAGGGACAGAGACATTTTGATGAACACTGAAGCTTTCTTT.

This clonotype was detected only once. This may be a read error: a much more frequent sequence differs by one nucleotide. The V gene is TRBV29-1, the J gene TRBJ2-2; weak D call: TRBD1 (7 bases). Germline assignment: CDR1 SQVTM and CDR2 ANQGSEA. CDR3 length: 12 amino acids. CDR3 residues: CSVHRGTGGLFF. Written as DNA, the CDR3 is TGCAGCGTACACAGGGGCACCGGGGGGCTGTTTTTT.

This clonotype was counted at least ten times. The chain joins TRBV12-5 to TRBJ2-5, with 9 bases lining up with TRBD1. The germline CDR1 and CDR2 sequences are LGHNT and FRNRAP. CDR3 length equals 17 residues. The trim removed 2 bases at V and 1 base at J, leaving 8 bases unmatched. CDR3 nucleotides: TGTGCTAGTGGTTTGCGGCCACCGGGACAGGGCCAAGAGACCCAGTACTTC. Protein: CASGLRPPGQGQETQYF.

With respect to this clonotype: One end of the junction is discordant with germline, which a read error may explain. This chain joins TRBV7-6 and TRBJ2-2; 8 nucleotides align to TRBD2. Germline CDR1 reads SGHVS; CDR2 reads FNYEAQ. This CDR3 region has 15 residues. The CDR3 loop reads CASCLQREYTGELFF. CDR3 in DNA: TGTGCCAGCTGCTTACAGCGGGAGTACACCGGGGAGCTGTTTTTT.

As concerns this clonotype: This may stem from a read error, because a much larger clone lies one nucleotide away. This rearrangement joins TRBV7-9 to TRBJ1-1; 9 bases align to TRBD1. Germline CDR1 and CDR2: SEHNR and FQNEAQ (reference sequence). The length of the CDR3 is 12 residues. CDR3 in amino acids: CASSQQGADALF. The CDR3 DNA sequence: TGTGCCAGCAGCCAACAGGGGGCAGACGCTCTCTTT.

This clonotype was seen ten or more times. This rearrangement joins TRBV7-9 to TRBJ2-5; D ambiguous. CDR1 is SEHNR and CDR2 is FQNEAQ in the germline V gene (reference sequence). The CDR3 length is 13 residues. With 5 bases removed from V and 1 base from J, the gap between germline ends came to 8 bases. CDR3 residues: CASSHLLQETQYF. In DNA form, the CDR3 reads TGTGCCAGCAGCCACCTTCTCCAAGAGACCCAGTACTTC.

Worth noting for this clonotype: A read error may be the cause here, since a much bigger clone is one base away. The J gene is TRBJ2-2, the V gene TRBV24-1; D is undetermined. The CDR3 spans 15 residues. Per germline, CDR1 KGHDR and CDR2 SFDVKD. The CDR3 DNA reads TGTGCCACCGGTGACCCCACCGCGAACACCGGGGAGCTGTTTTTT. It specifies CATGDPTANTGELFF.

Regarding this clonotype: Given a much more abundant clone one base away, this may be a read error. V gene TRBV6-6 combines with J gene TRBJ2-1; 7 bases are shared with TRBD2. The CDR3 contains 13 residues. The germline CDR1 and CDR2 sequences are MNHNY and SVGAGI (reference sequence). CDR3 loop: CASSYVGGNGQFF. DNA of the CDR3: TGTGCCAGCAGTTACGTGGGAGGGAATGGGCAGTTCTTC.